A few counts support the clone carrying this TCR beta chain. No antigen is known for it. The study made its TCR cDNA through 5'RACE template switching. That step introduced a universal primer site along with UMIs. TCRdb fed the 5' RACE reads into MiXCR, producing one record per CDR3 protein. The sample lists 300,000 to 350,000 distinct CDR3 sequences; roughly 8% were seen once. The sample is drawn from a study of T cells after yellow fever vaccination. Trimming pared 4 bases from V and 4 bases from J, leaving 10 bases between. The CDR3 covers 13 residues. CDR1 is MNHEY and CDR2 is SVGAGI in the germline V gene. Findings and limits, study-wide: Weaker, the secondary response peaked sooner, at day 5 versus 15. The booster saw the reappearance of most primary-vaccination clones (more than 95% CD4, roughly 90% CD8).

V usage is TRBV6-5 and J usage is TRBJ1-1, with a tentative D call TRBD1 (6 bases). This sequence was found in a young man who received the YFV17D yellow fever vaccine. Here the sequenced sample was PBMCs, taken about 49 days after the first yellow fever vaccination. The CDR3: CASSSLRGTEAFF. CDR3 nucleotide sequence: TGTGCCAGCAGTTCCCTCAGGGGCACTGAAGCTTTCTTT.